There are many counts of the clone carrying this T cell receptor (beta chain). The antigen is unknown. This entry belongs to a study of T cell repertoires in cytomegalovirus infection. Study-level information: Indications came from public TCR beta signatures; they pointed to CMV infection and to a matching HLA type. The study's findings and limits: There were carriers of CMV plus the relevant HLA, and cumulative public TCR beta family frequency identified them. Dominant in the ex vivo response were TCR beta clonotypes restricted by HLA-C and specific for CMV.

CDR1 is MGHDK and CDR2 is SYGVNS in the germline V gene. This CDR3 is built from 14 residues. V gave up 7 bases and J gave up 1 base, with 12 bases separating them. TCRdb re-called the reads with MiXCR, one entry per CDR3 protein. The sample includes under 250,000 distinct CDR3 sequences, 5% to 8.5% seen only once; the top ten take roughly 6.5%. The clonotype was recovered from a human donor in good health (CMV status not recorded). Some clones in this sample may be carry-over from other donors' samples. Sequencing was carried out using PBMCs. The J gene is TRBJ2-3, the V gene TRBV25-1; tentatively, D is TRBD1 or TRBD2 (5 bases each). The CDR3 protein is CASTGAIRTDTQYF. The CDR3 nucleotides are TGTGCCAGCACCGGGGCTATCCGCACAGATACGCAGTATTTT. Complete variable domain (other parts from reference TRBV25-1 and TRBJ2-3): EADIYQTPRYLVIGTGKKITLECSQTMGHDKMYWYQQDPGMELHLIHYSYGVNSTEKGDLSSESTVSRIRTEHFPLTLESARPSHTSQYLCASTGAIRTDTQYFGPGTRLTVL.